One and the same sample provided the 10 T cell receptor beta chains below, sequenced in a study of T cells in Graves' hyperthyroidism and ophthalmopathy. Using RNA transcripts as the source, TCR beta CDR3 regions were amplified. TCR CDR3 regions were first amplified by RT-PCR with HTBI primers. TCRdb redid the calling of the multiplex PCR reads with MiXCR, one entry per CDR3 protein. This table holds about 420,000 distinct CDR3 sequences, approximately 15% found once. Sequencing was carried out using blood. The receptors come from a woman younger than 30 with Graves' hyperthyroidism.

This clonotype was seen ten or more times. The chain employs TRBV6-2 or TRBV6-3 and TRBJ1-2, with D possibly being TRBD1 (5 bases). Per the germline V gene, CDR1 is MNHEY and CDR2 is SVGEGT. The CDR3 is 19 residues long. V lost 6 bases to trimming and J lost 2 bases, with 28 bases between them. The CDR3 sequence is CASSRIILTGELFNYGYTF. The DNA of the CDR3 is TGTGCCAGCAGCCGAATCATTTTAACAGGAGAACTTTTCAACTATGGCTACACCTTC.

CDR3 coding DNA: TGTGCCAGCAGCCAAGGGACAGTCGGTTCACCCCTCCACTTT. It yields the protein CASSQGTVGSPLHF. This rearrangement joins TRBV4-2 to TRBJ1-6; D might be TRBD1 (6 bases). V shed 1 base and J shed 9 bases, with 10 bases lying between them. CDR1 and CDR2 from the germline V gene are LGHNA and YNFKEQ. This CDR3 region has 14 residues.

Only a few counts were recorded for this clonotype. The chain couples TRBV19 to TRBJ1-2, with D possibly TRBD1 on 5 matching bases. The CDR3 has 12 residues. CDR1 is LNHDA, CDR2 SQIVND, per germline (reference sequence). Trimming pared 6 bases from V and 8 bases from J, leaving 13 bases between. The CDR3 reads CASRQDRGGYTF. The CDR3 DNA follows: TGTGCCAGTAGACAGGACCGCGGGGGCTACACCTTC.

This clonotype was detected ten times or more. This sequence joins TRBV6-2 or TRBV6-3 and TRBJ2-1, with TRBD1 identical over 10 bases. Germline-derived CDR1 and CDR2 are MNHEY and SVGEGT. The V segment lost 0 bases and the J segment 5 bases; nucleotides outside the gene matches: 4. This CDR3 spans 16 amino acids. The DNA of the CDR3 is TGTGCCAGCAGTTACTCGGGGACAGGGGCTAACAATGAGCAGTTCTTC. Translating gives CASSYSGTGANNEQFF.

The chain has TRBV5-1 and TRBJ1-4; D may be TRBD1 (5 bases). Trimming took off 0 bases at V and 2 bases at J, with 11 bases between the two ends. Germline CDR1 is SGHRS and CDR2 is YFSETQ. There are 16 residues in the CDR3. The CDR3 spells CASSLDRWGTNEKLFF. CDR3 sequence (DNA): TGCGCCAGCAGCTTGGACCGGTGGGGCACTAATGAAAAACTGTTTTTT.

This chain uses TRBV7-3 with TRBJ2-2, with 10 bases that match TRBD2. CDR1 and CDR2 from the germline V gene are SGHTA and FQGTGA. J was trimmed by 8 bases and V by 4 bases; bases with no gene match: 10. The CDR3 sequence is 16 residues long. CDR3 sequence reads: CASSSPLAGVDGELFF. The CDR3 DNA reads TGTGCCAGCAGCTCCCCCCTAGCGGGAGTGGATGGGGAGCTGTTTTTT. Variable domain in full (rest from reference TRBV7-3 and TRBJ2-2): GAGVSQTPSNKVTEKGKYVELRCDPISGHTALYWYRQSLGQGPEFLIYFQGTGAADDSGLPNDRFFAVRPEGSVSTLKIQRTERGDSAVYLCASSSPLAGVDGELFFGEGSRLTVL.

This clonotype has a count of ten or more. CDR3 region: CASTSPGDRTELFF. The CDR3 nucleotides are TGTGCCAGCACCTCCCCAGGGGACAGAACAGAGCTGTTTTTT. The J gene is TRBJ2-2, the V gene TRBV27; 7 bases align to TRBD1. Germline CDR1 is MNHEY and CDR2 is SMNVEV (reference sequence). Germline trimming cut 7 bases from V and 11 bases from J; bases unmatched to any gene: 13. This CDR3 has 14 amino acids.

This clonotype was observed a few times. The chain uses TRBV4-2 and TRBJ2-5, with D tentatively TRBD2 (6 bases). Germline loops: CDR1 LGHNA, CDR2 YNFKEQ. The CDR3 covers 14 residues. V dropped 0 bases and J dropped 5 bases, with 10 bases sitting between them. The CDR3 DNA reads as TGTGCCAGCAGCCAAGAGGGGGGACGGGAGACCCAGTACTTC. Its protein product is CASSQEGGRETQYF.

The CDR3 DNA is TGTGCCAGCAGCCCATGGACAGATATGAACACTGAAGCTTTCTTT. It is translated as CASSPWTDMNTEAFF. V usage is TRBV9 and J usage is TRBJ1-1; D perhaps matches TRBD1 (6 bases). V was shortened by 4 bases and J by 0 bases, with 13 bases between the two germline ends. CDR1 is SGDLS, CDR2 YYNGEE, per germline. This CDR3 spans 15 amino acids.

This clonotype was counted only a few times. V is TRBV6-2 or TRBV6-3 and J is TRBJ1-1; TRBD1 is a possible D gene (5 bases). Trimming removed 11 bases from V and 3 bases from J, with 16 bases in between. CDR1 is MNHEY and CDR2 is SVGEGT in the germline V gene. This CDR3 is built from 13 residues. CDR3 loop: CAGARGGYTEAFF. Here the CDR3 DNA reads TGTGCCGGCGCGCGTGGGGGGTACACTGAAGCTTTCTTT.